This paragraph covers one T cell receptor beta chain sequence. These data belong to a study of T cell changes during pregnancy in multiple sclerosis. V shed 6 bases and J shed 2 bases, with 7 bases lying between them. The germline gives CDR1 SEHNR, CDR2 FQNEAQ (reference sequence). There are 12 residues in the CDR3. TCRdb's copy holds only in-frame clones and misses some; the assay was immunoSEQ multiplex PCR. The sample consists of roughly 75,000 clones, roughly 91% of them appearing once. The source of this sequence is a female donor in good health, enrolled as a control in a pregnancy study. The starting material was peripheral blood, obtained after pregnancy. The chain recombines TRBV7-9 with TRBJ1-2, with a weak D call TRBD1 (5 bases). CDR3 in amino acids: CASSNRNYGYTF. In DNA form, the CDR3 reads TGTGCCAGCAGTAACAGGAACTATGGCTACACCTTC.